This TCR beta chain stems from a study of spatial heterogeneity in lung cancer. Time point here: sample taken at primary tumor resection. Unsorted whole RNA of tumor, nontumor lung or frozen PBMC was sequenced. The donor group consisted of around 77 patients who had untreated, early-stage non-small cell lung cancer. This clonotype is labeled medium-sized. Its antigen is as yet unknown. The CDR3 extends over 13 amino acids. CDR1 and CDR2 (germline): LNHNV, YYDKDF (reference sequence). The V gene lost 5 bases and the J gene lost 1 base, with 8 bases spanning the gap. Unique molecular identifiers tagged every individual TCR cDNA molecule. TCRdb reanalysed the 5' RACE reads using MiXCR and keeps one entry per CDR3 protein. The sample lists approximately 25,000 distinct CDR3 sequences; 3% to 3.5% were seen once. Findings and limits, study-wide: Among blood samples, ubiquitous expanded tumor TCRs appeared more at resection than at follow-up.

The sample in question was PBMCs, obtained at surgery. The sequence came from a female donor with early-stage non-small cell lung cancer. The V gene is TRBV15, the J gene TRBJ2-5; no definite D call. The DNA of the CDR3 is TGTGCCACCAGCTCCCGACTCCAAGAGACCCAGTACTTC. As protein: CATSSRLQETQYF.